One TCR beta chain is described in this entry. This sample stems from a study of blood T cell repertoires in COVID-19. Study at large: Sources were T cells, B-cell-depleted T cells, or PBMCs; the material itself was cDNA or gDNA.

This CDR3 contains 15 residues. From germline, CDR1 is SGHAT and CDR2 FQNNGV. With 6 bases removed from V and 8 bases from J, the gap between germline ends came to 17 bases. Across about 22 US areas, participants ranged in age from 18 to 89 years. Cohorts were determined from participant-reported clinical history. As handled by the study authors: Estimation of nucleated cell counts relied on the amplification of reference gene primers. Some clones are missing from TCRdb's copy, which holds only in-frame ones; the method was immunoSEQ multiplex PCR. D and trimming come from the DNA, and the V and J calls and clone size come from that table. The sample includes about 270,000 clones, about 87% seen only once; the top ten take about 3%.

Sequences were obtained from PBMCs or T cells enriched from blood (not recorded which). This rearrangement joins TRBV11-2 to TRBJ1-6; D not certain. The receptor's source is a woman between 50 and 59 years old who had recovered from COVID-19. The CDR3 region is CASRPLLPGYSPLHF. The CDR3 coding sequence is TGTGCCAGCAGACCACTCCTCCCCGGTTATTCACCCCTCCACTTT.